The TCR beta chain described here comes from a study of blood T cell repertoires in COVID-19. Turning to the study itself: There were acute and convalescent COVID-19 samples, and they came from the United States, Italy and Spain.

The CDR3 length is 14 residues. Germline-derived CDR1 and CDR2 are SGHRS and YFSETQ. V lost 3 bases and J lost 5, with 14 bases in between. Individuals aged 18 to 89 years were recruited from 24 US areas. Each recovered donor of Cohort 3 presented with two negative PCRs, clearance, or symptom resolution. The table came from immunoSEQ multiplex PCR; TCRdb's copy has only in-frame clones and leaves some out. The sample shows roughly 330,000 clones, approximately 89% of them seen only once. This TCR was recovered from a woman aged 25-40 years who had recovered from COVID-19. Sequencing was performed on PBMCs or T cells enriched from blood (not recorded which). This chain joins TRBV5-1 and TRBJ2-5; perhaps TRBD1 as D (6 bases). This CDR3 reads CASSSPGHTETQYF. DNA of the CDR3: TGCGCCAGCAGCTCACCGGGACATACTGAGACCCAGTACTTC. Based on the CDR3 plus reference TRBV5-1 and TRBJ2-5, the full variable domain is KAGVTQTPRYLIKTRGQQVTLSCSPISGHRSVSWYQQTPGQGLQFLFEYFSETQRNKGNFPGRFSGRQFSNSRSEMNVSTLELGDSALYLCASSSPGHTETQYFGPGTRLLVL.